A single T cell receptor beta chain is shown here with its context. No antigen is known for it. These data belong to a study of cytomegalovirus exposure and HLA in healthy donors. Broader study findings: A later examination showed that TCR association rates differed by HLA locus, with DRB1 most and HLA-C fewest.

PCR primers comprised 60 Vbeta and 13 Jbeta primers. Assay: immunoSEQ multiplex PCR; the TCRdb copy retains only in-frame clones and omits some. The data contain fewer than 200,000 clones, 75% to 85% of them singletons. The germline V gene encodes CDR1 SEHNR and CDR2 FQNEAQ (reference sequence). The CDR3 is 16 residues long. The J segment lost 3 bases and the V segment lost 1 base, leaving 6 bases of the junction unmatched. V is TRBV7-9 and J is TRBJ2-3; 8 bases are a match to TRBD1. Sequencing was carried out using PBMCs. This TCR was recovered from a female donor in good health and CMV-seronegative. CDR3: CASSLGTGQRTDTQYF. The CDR3 bases are TGTGCCAGCAGCTTAGGGACAGGGCAAAGGACAGATACGCAGTATTTT.